Shown below are 19 T cell receptor beta chains from a single sample sequenced in a study of cytotoxic CD8 clonotypes in ibrutinib-treated CLL. The protocol was immunoSEQ multiplex PCR, while the TCRdb copy is restricted to in-frame clones and leaves out a portion. Of some 140,000 clones detected, less than 95% appear once; the ten largest clones hold 10% to 13%. The starting material was PBMCs, obtained after 12 months of ibrutinib treatment. The receptors shown here come from a human donor with chronic lymphocytic leukemia.

The chain is built from TRBV27 and TRBJ1-5, with TRBD1 as a possible D gene (6 bases). The CDR3 consists of 14 residues. The germline CDR1 and CDR2 sequences are MNHEY and SMNVEV (reference sequence). V lost 5 bases to trimming and J lost 4 bases, with 12 bases between them. DNA for the CDR3: TGTGCCAGCAGTACCAGGAGGGGGAATCAGCCCCAGCATTTT. Translating gives CASSTRRGNQPQHF.

V gene TRBV7-6 combines with J gene TRBJ2-1; TRBD2 aligns across 15 bases. The CDR3 sequence is 15 residues long. Germline V gene data show CDR1 as SGHVS and CDR2 as FNYEAQ. The J segment lost 9 bases and the V segment lost 4 bases, leaving 4 bases of the junction unmatched. The CDR3 nucleotides are TGTGCCAGCAGCTCGTGGACTAGCGGGAGGGTTGAGCAGTTCTTC. Its protein is CASSSWTSGRVEQFF.

CDR3 loop: CASSSFGQLSENTIYF. The CDR3, as DNA: TGTGCCAGCAGCTCATTCGGACAGCTATCGGAAAACACCATATATTTT. This rearrangement joins TRBV7-9 to TRBJ1-3; weak D call: TRBD1 (6 bases). The CDR3 has 16 amino acids. Germline V lookup: CDR1 SEHNR, CDR2 FQNEAQ (reference sequence). Between the trimmed V and J ends, which lost 4 bases and 6 bases, there was a span of 19 bases.

This rearrangement joins TRBV27 to TRBJ2-1; no clear D gene. The V gene's germline CDR1 is MNHEY and CDR2 SMNVEV (reference sequence). The CDR3 runs to 14 residues. The V end was cut by 7 bases, the J end by 0 bases, with 10 bases between. The CDR3 here is CASNRPGSYNEQFF. The CDR3 coding sequence is TGTGCCAGCAACCGCCCGGGCTCCTACAATGAGCAGTTCTTC.

The V and J genes are TRBV28 and TRBJ2-5; D perhaps matches TRBD2 (6 bases). Trimming pared 7 bases from V and 4 bases from J, leaving 13 bases between. Germline V CDR1 and CDR2: MDHEN, SYDVKM. The CDR3 is 13 amino acids. The chain's CDR3 is CASISGEIETQYF. The CDR3, as DNA: TGTGCCAGCATATCGGGGGAAATAGAGACCCAGTACTTC.

The rearrangement uses TRBV30 and TRBJ1-1; D unresolved. The ends were cut back, 4 bases at V and 4 bases at J, with 7 bases in the middle. This CDR3 has 11 amino acids. Germline CDR1 and CDR2: GTSNPN and SVGIG (reference sequence). The CDR3 DNA reads TGTGCCTGGATCAGAGGCACTGAAGCTTTCTTT. This codes for CAWIRGTEAFF.

This chain connects TRBV29-1 to TRBJ2-2, with 8 bases matching TRBD1. With V trimmed by 6 bases and J by 4 bases, 7 bases remained unmatched. CDR1 and CDR2 (germline): SQVTM, ANQGSEA. CDR3 length: 14 amino acids. CDR3 DNA sequence: TGCAGCGTCCGCCGGGACAGGCTCACCGGGGAGCTGTTTTTT. Translated, it gives CSVRRDRLTGELFF.

The CDR3 reads CASSLGQSNGRTEAFF. CDR3 nucleotides: TGTGCCAGCAGTTTGGGCCAGAGCAACGGGAGAACTGAAGCTTTCTTT. The V and J genes are TRBV28 and TRBJ1-1; D is unclear. Per the germline V gene, CDR1 is MDHEN and CDR2 is SYDVKM. This CDR3 spans 16 amino acids. Deletions cut 3 bases from V and 5 bases from J, with 19 bases between.

This clone was seen only a few times. The junction and the germline gene differ at one end; a read error may be behind it. The chain recombines TRBV6-1 with TRBJ1-2; 7 bases align to TRBD1. This CDR3 contains 15 residues. Germline CDR1 reads MNHNS; CDR2 reads SASEGT. The CDR3 DNA reads as TGTGCCAGCAGCGAAGAGCCGACAGGGTTATATGGCTACACCTTC. It codes for CASSEEPTGLYGYTF.

The chain has TRBV6-1 and TRBJ2-7, with D perhaps matching TRBD1 (5 bases). The V gene lost 0 bases and the J gene lost 3 bases, with 9 bases spanning the gap. The CDR3 is 14 residues long. Germline V gene lookup returns CDR1 MNHNS and CDR2 SASEGT. CDR3 sequence: CASSEAPGFYEQYF. Written as DNA, the CDR3 is TGTGCCAGCAGTGAAGCCCCAGGGTTCTACGAGCAGTACTTC.

This chain uses TRBV7-3 with TRBJ2-3; 10 nucleotides agree with TRBD2. Germline CDR1 is SGHTA and CDR2 is FQGTGA. The CDR3 extends over 16 amino acids. The ends lost 1 base at V and 0 bases at J; junction bases unmatched: 1. The CDR3 bases are TGTGCCAGCAGCTTAAAACTAGCGGGAAGCACAGATACGCAGTATTTT. It specifies CASSLKLAGSTDTQYF. Full variable domain (rest looked up from reference TRBV7-3 and TRBJ2-3): GAGVSQTPSNKVTEKGKYVELRCDPISGHTALYWYRQSLGQGPEFLIYFQGTGAADDSGLPNDRFFAVRPEGSVSTLKIQRTERGDSAVYLCASSLKLAGSTDTQYFGPGTRLTVL.

This clone showed up just once. The V call is TRBV7-8, the J call TRBJ2-3; weak D call: TRBD2 (6 bases). The V and J ends lost 1 base and 6 bases respectively, with 11 bases between them. Germline V lookup: CDR1 SGHVS, CDR2 FQNEAQ. The CDR3 is 14 amino acids. CDR3 sequence: CASSLGDSLDTQYF. The DNA of the CDR3 is TGTGCCAGCAGCTTAGGGGACTCTTTGGATACGCAGTATTTT.

The genes are TRBV20-1 and TRBJ2-5; D gene ambiguous. V shed 2 bases and J shed 3 bases, with 4 bases lying between them. The CDR3 contains 11 residues. The germline CDR1 and CDR2 sequences are DFQATT and SNEGSKA (reference sequence). CDR3 region: CSARKEETQYF. Written as DNA, the CDR3 is TGCAGTGCTAGAAAGGAAGAGACCCAGTACTTC.

The V and J genes are TRBV7-2 and TRBJ2-7; weak D call: TRBD2 (6 bases). V was pared by 1 base and J by 3 bases, with 10 bases between. The CDR3 extends over 14 amino acids. Looked up from germline, CDR1 is SGHTA and CDR2 is FQGNSA. For the CDR3, the DNA is TGTGCCAGCAGCTTAGTACGGGGGAACTACGAGCAGTACTTC. This gives the protein CASSLVRGNYEQYF.

The chain is built from TRBV28 and TRBJ1-5; no definite D call. The germline V gene encodes CDR1 MDHEN and CDR2 SYDVKM. This CDR3 has 17 amino acids. Trimming removed 6 bases at V and 5 bases at J, with 23 bases between. The CDR3 nucleotides read TGTGCCAGCAGAGTACCACCCGACTGGAGTGGGGATCAGCCCCAGCATTTT. It translates to CASRVPPDWSGDQPQHF.

V gene TRBV11-3 combines with J gene TRBJ1-1; D gene unclear. Trimming pared 3 bases from V and 2 bases from J, leaving 7 bases between. The CDR3 totals 13 residues. Germline V gene sequence: CDR1 SGHNT, CDR2 YENEEA. The CDR3, as DNA: TGTGCCAGCAGCTTTTTAGAAAACACTGAAGCTTTCTTT. This translates into CASSFLENTEAFF.

A note on this clone: This CDR3 is also generated by other DNA sequences in the sample. The chain carries TRBV5-4 and TRBJ2-5; no reliable D call. Per germline, CDR1 SGHNT and CDR2 YYREEE (reference sequence). The CDR3 loop spans 13 amino acids. The V gene lost 4 bases and the J gene lost 5 bases, with 12 bases spanning the gap. The CDR3 DNA follows: TGTGCCAGCAGCCTGAATGGTCAGGAGACCCAGTACTTC. Protein product: CASSLNGQETQYF. Looking up the rest from reference TRBV5-4 and TRBJ2-5 gives the full variable domain: ETGVTQSPTHLIKTRGQQVTLRCSSQSGHNTVSWYQQALGQGPQFIFQYYREEENGRGNFPPRFSGLQFPNYSSELNVNALELDDSALYLCASSLNGQETQYFGPGTRLLVL.

J is TRBJ2-5 and V is TRBV2; D gene ambiguous. V lost 10 bases and J lost 6, with 12 bases in between. Germline V gene data show CDR1 as SNHLY and CDR2 as FYNNEI. This CDR3 region has 11 residues. This chain's CDR3 is CAIKETQTQYF. The CDR3 bases are TGTGCCATTAAGGAGACGCAGACCCAGTACTTC. The full variable domain, completed using reference TRBV2 and TRBJ2-5, is EPEVTQTPSHQVTQMGQEVILRCVPISNHLYFYWYRQILGQKVEFLVSFYNNEISEKSEIFDDQFSVERPDGSNFTLKIRSTKLEDSAMYFCAIKETQTQYFGPGTRLLVL.

The CDR3 sequence: CAISVGLAGRETQYF. The CDR3 region has the DNA TGTGCCATCAGCGTCGGACTAGCGGGTCGAGAGACCCAGTACTTC. The V gene is TRBV10-3, the J gene TRBJ2-5; TRBD2 agrees at 11 bases. The trim removed 6 bases at V and 4 bases at J, leaving 7 bases unmatched. Germline CDR1 reads ENHRY; CDR2 reads SYGVKD. This CDR3 has 15 amino acids.